Below are 3 T cell receptor beta chains sequenced from a single sample in a study of cytomegalovirus exposure and HLA in healthy donors. PCR used 60 Vbeta primers and 13 Jbeta primers. Using immunoSEQ multiplex PCR, the repertoire was profiled, and TCRdb retains in-frame clones only, with some absent. The table shows approximately 200,000 clones, with almost 80% occurring only once. Sequences were obtained from PBMCs. The receptor set was obtained from a woman aged 18-30 years in good health and CMV-seronegative.

In this sample, this clone turned up once. This chain links TRBV7-8 with TRBJ1-5; 8 positions match TRBD1. This CDR3 region has 15 residues. Trimming cost V 1 base and J 5 bases; bases outside gene matches: 4. Germline CDR1 is SGHVS and CDR2 is FQNEAQ. CDR3 bases: TGTGCCAGCAGCTTAGAGGGGACAGGAGATCAGCCCCAGCATTTT. It encodes CASSLEGTGDQPQHF.

V and J are TRBV6-6 and TRBJ2-3; D is perhaps TRBD2 (5 bases). Looked up from germline, CDR1 is MNHNY and CDR2 is SVGAGI (reference sequence). Trimming cost V 7 bases and J 1 base, with 18 bases left between them. This CDR3 spans 16 amino acids. CDR3 residues: CASTSRSGSGTDTQYF. The DNA for the CDR3 is TGTGCCAGCACCTCTAGGAGTGGGAGTGGCACAGATACGCAGTATTTT.

The genes are TRBV7-8 and TRBJ2-7; perhaps TRBD1 as D (5 bases). Germline V gene data show CDR1 as SGHVS and CDR2 as FQNEAQ. V was clipped by 5 bases and J by 3 bases, with 14 bases between them. CDR3 size: 14 residues. The chain's CDR3 is CASSPGHTGYEQYF. CDR3 sequence (DNA): TGTGCCAGCAGCCCGGGTCATACAGGCTACGAGCAGTACTTC.